This passage covers 32 T cell receptor beta chains from one sample sequenced in a study of esophageal squamous cell carcinoma under preoperative chemotherapy. Documented time point: after preoperative PTX-NDP chemotherapy. TCRdb passed the PCR reads through MiXCR, listing each CDR3 protein once. In the table there are 15,000 to 20,000 distinct CDR3 sequences, 35% to 55% of which are singletons. Sample collection was performed from a patient given preoperative chemotherapy. Receptors were obtained from a human donor with esophageal squamous cell carcinoma. The donor label of this sample is uncertain.

This chain joins TRBV7-8 and TRBJ2-7; 9 nucleotides line up with TRBD1. CDR1 SGHVS and CDR2 FQNEAQ come from the germline V gene. The CDR3 contains 15 residues. The V and J ends lost 3 bases and 4 bases, in that order; junction bases with no gene match: 7. The CDR3 region is CASSFQQGAEYEQYF. CDR3 bases: TGTGCCAGCAGCTTTCAACAGGGGGCCGAATACGAGCAGTACTTC.

This clonotype has just a few counts. The V call is TRBV12-3 or TRBV12-4, the J call TRBJ2-5, with TRBD2 matching 7 bases. The DNA end favors TRBJ2-7, so the J call may be wrong. The CDR3 contains 14 residues. CDR3 sequence reads: CASTETSNAYEQYF. The CDR3 DNA is TGTGCCAGCACCGAGACTAGCAACGCCTACGAGCAGTACTTC.

V and J are TRBV12-3 or TRBV12-4 and TRBJ2-1, with D hard to call. Trimming took off 5 bases at V and 13 bases at J, with 12 bases between the two ends. This CDR3 has 11 residues. The CDR3 reads CASSPQETQFF. CDR3 DNA: TGTGCCAGCAGTCCCCAAGAGACCCAGTTCTTC.

This clonotype was observed at least ten times. The chain uses TRBV25-1 and TRBJ2-7; D may match TRBD1 or TRBD2 (5 bases each). This CDR3 region has 12 residues. Germline CDR1 MGHDK, CDR2 SYGVNS. V lost 5 bases and J 5 bases, leaving 10 bases between the germline ends. The CDR3 loop reads CASSSSGHEQYF. In DNA, the CDR3 is TGTGCCAGCAGTTCGTCGGGACACGAGCAGTACTTC.

This clonotype was seen ten or more times. This chain links TRBV6-1 with TRBJ1-2; 8 positions agree with TRBD1. V gave up 0 bases and J gave up 3 bases; unmatched junction bases: 6. CDR3 length equals 16 residues. Germline values: CDR1 MNHNS, CDR2 SASEGT. In DNA, the CDR3 is TGTGCCAGCAGTGAAGCAGGACAGGGTGGTGACTATGGCTACACCTTC. Protein: CASSEAGQGGDYGYTF.

A remark on this clonotype: At one of its ends the junction is not consistent with the germline gene, which may arise from a read error. The chain carries TRBV11-2 and TRBJ2-3; D might be TRBD1 or TRBD2, each matching 5 bases. Matching the DNA end better, TRBJ2-4 makes the J call doubtful. CDR1 is SGHAT, CDR2 FQNNGV, per germline. CDR3 length: 16 amino acids. CDR3 amino acids: CPSSASGLCAKNIQYF. The CDR3 bases are TGTCCCAGCAGCGCCTCGGGGCTGTGCGCCAAAAATATTCAGTACTTC.

This clonotype has just a few counts. The rearrangement joins TRBV6-1 to TRBJ2-5, with unresolved D. The CDR3 is 12 amino acids. The V and J ends lost 6 bases and 1 base respectively, with 6 bases between them. CDR1 is MNHNS, CDR2 SASEGT, per germline. The CDR3 spells CASRTPQETQYF. CDR3 nucleotide sequence: TGTGCCAGCAGAACACCCCAAGAGACCCAGTACTTC.

The V and J genes are TRBV25-1 and TRBJ2-4; D possibly corresponds to TRBD2 (7 bases). Trimming took off 8 bases at V and 13 bases at J, with 30 bases between the two ends. From germline, CDR1 is MGHDK and CDR2 SYGVNS. The CDR3 loop spans 16 amino acids. CDR3 sequence (DNA): TGTGCCAGCGCGGGGTGCGGGGGCCGTGACCAAGACACCCAGTACTTC. Its protein product is CASAGCGGRDQDTQYF.

In regard to this clonotype: Sequence at one end of the junction differs from germline and may be a read error. The chain is built from TRBV7-2 and TRBJ2-3; possible D gene TRBD2, 6 bases. Per germline, CDR1 SGHTA and CDR2 FQGNSA. CDR3 length: 16 amino acids. This chain's CDR3 is CASGGAGRAGPDTQYF. The CDR3 region has the DNA TGTGCCAGCGGCGGGGCTGGGCGCGCGGGCCCAGATACGCAGTATTTC.

The chain recombines TRBV6-4 with TRBJ2-1; D is perhaps TRBD1 (5 bases). The ends were cut back, 3 bases at V and 4 bases at J, with 7 bases in the middle. The germline CDR1 and CDR2 sequences are MRHNA and SNTAGT. The CDR3 is 13 residues long. In DNA, the CDR3 is TGTGCCAGCAGTGAAAGGGGTTACAATGAGCAGTTCTTC. It specifies CASSERGYNEQFF.

The rearrangement joins TRBV11-2 to TRBJ2-5; D may correspond to TRBD1 or TRBD2 (5 bases each). CDR1 and CDR2 (germline): SGHAT, FQNNGV. The V and J ends lost 5 bases and 11 bases respectively, with 15 bases between them. The CDR3 is made up of 12 amino acids. The CDR3 loop reads CASSTPGPTQYF. The CDR3 bases are TGTGCCAGCAGCACACCGGGGCCGACTCAGTACTTC.

A few counts support this clonotype. V is TRBV7-2 and J is TRBJ2-1; the D gene could be TRBD1 or TRBD2 (5 bases each). Germline V gene data show CDR1 as SGHTA and CDR2 as FQGNSA. This CDR3 has 15 amino acids. V shed 1 base and J shed 9 bases, with 16 bases lying between them. DNA of the CDR3: TGTGCCAGCAGCTTAGACCTAGCAGGGACGGGTGAGCAGTTCTTC. This sequence encodes CASSLDLAGTGEQFF.

This clonotype occurred many times. The chain employs TRBV7-6 and TRBJ2-7, with 7 nucleotides matching TRBD1. The V segment lost 2 bases and the J segment 2 bases; nucleotides outside the gene matches: 12. Germline lookup yields CDR1 SGHVS and CDR2 FNYEAQ. The CDR3 contains 17 residues. As DNA, the CDR3 is TGTGCCAGCAGCTTAAGGGCGACAGGGAGTGGTCCCTACGAGCAGTACTTC. The encoded protein is CASSLRATGSGPYEQYF.

The gene calls are TRBV7-3 and TRBJ2-5, with D perhaps given as TRBD1 or TRBD2 (5 bases each). Germline CDR1 SGHTA, CDR2 FQGTGA. The CDR3 is 14 residues long. Trimming removed 11 bases from V and 11 bases from J, with 27 bases in between. CDR3 sequence reads: CAGIGTCGQDTQYF. In nucleotides, the CDR3 is TGTGCCGGCATAGGGACCTGCGGCCAAGATACGCAGTACTTC.

Notes on this clonotype: At one end the junction does not follow the germline gene, possibly because of a read error. This sequence joins TRBV12-3 or TRBV12-4 and TRBJ2-4; perhaps TRBD2 as D (5 bases). This CDR3 comprises 16 residues. This chain's CDR3 is CASSLPERCSTNMQYF. As DNA, the CDR3 is TGTGCCAGCAGTTTACCGGAGCGGTGTAGCACAAACATGCAGTACTTT.

This clonotype was picked up many times. The chain links TRBV11-3 to TRBJ2-5; perhaps TRBD2 as D (6 bases). The CDR3 is made up of 17 amino acids. Germline CDR1 is SGHNT and CDR2 is YENEEA. V was shortened by 5 bases and J by 1 base, with 20 bases between the two germline ends. The CDR3 spells CASSPRGTSWGQETQYF. The CDR3, as DNA: TGTGCCAGCAGCCCTCGCGGGACGAGTTGGGGCCAAGAGACCCAGTACTTC.

This clonotype showed up just a few times. The rearrangement uses TRBV12-3 or TRBV12-4 and TRBJ2-5; D uncertain. The V end lost 4 bases, the J end lost 10 bases, and 10 bases lay between the germline ends. The CDR3 is 11 residues long. CDR3 amino acids: CASSSGTVQYF. CDR3 nucleotides: TGTGCCAGCAGTTCGGGTACGGTCCAGTACTTC.

The CDR3 protein is CASSLYGQAFGDTQYF. As DNA, the CDR3 is TGTGCCAGCAGCTTATATGGGCAGGCATTTGGAGATACGCAGTATTTT. This chain connects TRBV7-9 to TRBJ2-3, with unresolved D. Germline-derived CDR1 and CDR2 are SEHNR and FQNEAQ (reference sequence). Trimming stripped 2 bases from V and 5 bases from J, with 17 bases between. This CDR3 has 16 amino acids.

This clonotype turned up a few times. This sequence joins TRBV5-1 and TRBJ1-1; 7 nucleotides line up with TRBD1. CDR3 length: 14 residues. The V gene's germline CDR1 is SGHRS and CDR2 YFSETQ. J lost 5 bases, V lost 4 bases, and 8 bases had no gene match. CDR3 loop: CASSASRGQTEAFF. DNA for the CDR3: TGCGCCAGCAGCGCCTCGAGGGGGCAAACTGAAGCTTTCTTT.

This clonotype was recorded a few times. It is unclear where the CDR3 begins or ends on the DNA, so no DNA is shown, and the CDR3 is as TCRdb lists it. The rearrangement links TRBV12-3 or TRBV12-4 to TRBJ2-3; TRBD1 is the table's D call and was not checked against the DNA. The CDR3 contains 15 residues when both ends are counted. CDR3 protein: CASSPDSWGTGTQFF.

Regarding this clonotype: No conserved phenylalanine or tryptophan is present at the end of the CDR3, so a read error is the likely explanation. The DNA for the CDR3 is TGTGCCAGCAGCTCGACTACGACGCAAGCGACCCAGTTCTCC. Residues: CASSSTTTQATQFS. V is TRBV7-8 and J is TRBJ2-5; a weak D match, TRBD2 (5 bases). The closer fit of TRBJ2-1 to the DNA end suggests the J call may be wrong. The germline V gene has CDR1 SGHVS and CDR2 FQNEAQ. There are 14 residues in the CDR3.

The count of this clonotype is one. This chain joins TRBV6-1 and TRBJ2-5; TRBD2 agrees at 10 bases. Trimming took 3 bases from V and 5 from J; bases not matched to a gene: 9. The CDR3 spans 16 residues. The germline CDR1 and CDR2 sequences are MNHNS and SASEGT. The CDR3 DNA reads as TGTGCCAGCAGTGATGTGCTAGCGGGGGCTACGGAGACCCAGTACTTC. Amino acids: CASSDVLAGATETQYF.

The J gene is TRBJ2-7, the V gene TRBV4-1; 15 bases agree with TRBD2. CDR1 MGHRA and CDR2 YSYEKL come from the germline V gene. This CDR3 is 15 amino acids long. V gave up 6 bases and J gave up 2 bases; unmatched junction bases: 2. The CDR3 sequence is CASRGLAGGPYEQYF. Here the CDR3 DNA reads TGCGCCAGCAGAGGACTAGCGGGAGGGCCCTACGAGCAGTACTTC.

This clonotype turned up a few times. J is TRBJ2-4 and V is TRBV7-2; D is perhaps TRBD1 (6 bases). Matching the DNA end better, TRBJ2-7 makes the J call doubtful. The CDR3 totals 15 residues. Germline V gene lookup returns CDR1 SGHTA and CDR2 FQGNSA. The CDR3 DNA reads TGTGCCAGCAGCTTCTTCCGGACAGACTCCTACGAGCAGTACTTC. This sequence encodes CASSFFRTDSYEQYF.

This clonotype was seen at least ten times. The chain couples TRBV7-2 to TRBJ1-5; 8 nucleotides agree with TRBD1. The V gene's germline CDR1 is SGHTA and CDR2 FQGNSA. This CDR3 has 15 amino acids. V shed 5 bases and J 7 bases; nucleotides not matched to a gene: 10. This chain's CDR3 is CASSPLAGGMQPQHF. The CDR3, as DNA: TGTGCCAGCAGCCCCTTGGCAGGGGGCATGCAGCCCCAGCATTTT. The full variable domain, completed using reference TRBV7-2 and TRBJ1-5, is GAGVSQSPSNKVTEKGKDVELRCDPISGHTALYWYRQSLGQGLEFLIYFQGNSAPDKSGLPSDRFSAERTGGSVSTLTIQRTQQEDSAVYLCASSPLAGGMQPQHFGDGTRLSIL.

A single count supports this clonotype. The CDR3 does not end in the conserved phenylalanine or tryptophan, so this is likely a read error. The chain combines TRBV7-2 with TRBJ2-5; D perhaps matches TRBD2 (6 bases). CDR3 length equals 14 residues. Germline lookup yields CDR1 SGHTA and CDR2 FQGNSA. The V and J ends lost 4 bases and 7 bases respectively, with 16 bases between them. CDR3 region: CASSCVRGSTTQYS. The CDR3 DNA reads TGTGCCAGCAGCTGTGTTCGGGGGTCAACGACCCAGTACTCC.

The chain recombines TRBV7-2 with TRBJ2-7, with TRBD1 as a possible D gene (6 bases). V was cut by 2 bases and J by 2 bases, with 10 bases left in between. This CDR3 contains 14 residues. CDR1 and CDR2 from the germline V gene are SGHTA and FQGNSA. CDR3 sequence reads: CASSLRQAPYEQYF. Written as DNA, the CDR3 is TGTGCCAGCAGCTTAAGACAGGCGCCCTACGAGCAGTACTTC.

This clonotype has a handful of counts. The chain employs TRBV7-9 and TRBJ2-1; weak D call: TRBD2 (5 bases). This CDR3 is built from 15 residues. Trimming left V 2 bases short and J 8 bases short, with 16 bases between. CDR1 and CDR2 from the germline V gene are SEHNR and FQNEAQ (reference sequence). Written as DNA, the CDR3 is TGTGCCAGCAGCTTATCCGTCCGGAGGTCCGATGAGCAGTTCTTC. Its protein product is CASSLSVRRSDEQFF. Supplemented by reference TRBV7-9 and TRBJ2-1, the full variable domain reads DTGVSQNPRHKITKRGQNVTFRCDPISEHNRLYWYRQTLGQGPEFLTYFQNEAQLEKSRLLSDRFSAERPKGSFSTLEIQRTEQGDSAMYLCASSLSVRRSDEQFFGPGTRLTVL.

The genes are TRBV7-2 and TRBJ2-1; D is uncertain. The germline V gene encodes CDR1 SGHTA and CDR2 FQGNSA. CDR3 size: 12 residues. Trimming pared 5 bases from V and 10 bases from J, leaving 12 bases between. CDR3 nucleotide sequence: TGTGCCAGCAGCCCTCCCGTCATGGAGCAGTTCTTC. Translating gives CASSPPVMEQFF.

Comment on this clonotype: One end of the junction is discordant with germline, which a read error may explain. The rearrangement uses TRBV7-2 and TRBJ2-3, with 8 bases aligning to TRBD1. The germline V gene has CDR1 SGHTA and CDR2 FQGNSA. The length of the CDR3 is 14 residues. The CDR3 is CASSATGETDTQYF. DNA for the CDR3: TGTGCGAGCAGCGCGACAGGGGAAACAGATACGCAGTATTTT.

Worth noting for this clonotype: This could be a read error, since a much larger clone is one nucleotide away. J is TRBJ2-1 and V is TRBV12-3 or TRBV12-4, with 10 bases aligning to TRBD1. V gave up 3 bases and J gave up 10 bases; unmatched junction bases: 9. CDR3 length equals 15 residues. Here the CDR3 DNA reads TGTGCCAGCAGTTTTCCGACAGGGGGCTGGTACGAGCAGTTCTTC. Its protein is CASSFPTGGWYEQFF.

This clonotype was recorded many times. The chain joins TRBV7-2 to TRBJ1-5; a weak D match, TRBD1 (6 bases). CDR3 length equals 14 residues. V was trimmed by 5 bases and J by 3 bases, leaving 11 bases between them. CDR1 is SGHTA and CDR2 is FQGNSA in the germline V gene. The CDR3 DNA is TGTGCCAGCAGCGCGGACAGTTACAATCAGCCCCAGCATTTT. The encoded protein is CASSADSYNQPQHF.